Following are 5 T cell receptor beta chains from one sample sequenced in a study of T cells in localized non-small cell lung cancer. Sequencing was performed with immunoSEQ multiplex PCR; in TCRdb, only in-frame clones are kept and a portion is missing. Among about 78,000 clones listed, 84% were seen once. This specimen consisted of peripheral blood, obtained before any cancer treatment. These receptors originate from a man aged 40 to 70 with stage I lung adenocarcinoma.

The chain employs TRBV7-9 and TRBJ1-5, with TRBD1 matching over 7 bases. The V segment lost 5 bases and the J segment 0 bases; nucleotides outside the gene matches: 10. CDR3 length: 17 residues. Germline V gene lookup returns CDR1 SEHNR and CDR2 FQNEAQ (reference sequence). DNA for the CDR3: TGTGCCAGCAGCCCAGGAGGGGGCGACTATAGCAATCAGCCCCAGCATTTT. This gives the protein CASSPGGGDYSNQPQHF.

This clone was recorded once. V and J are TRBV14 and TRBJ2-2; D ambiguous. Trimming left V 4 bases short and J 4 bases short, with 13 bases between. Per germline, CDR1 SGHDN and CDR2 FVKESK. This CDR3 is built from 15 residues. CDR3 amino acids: CASSRTNARTGELFF. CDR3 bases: TGTGCCAGCAGCCGAACGAACGCCCGCACCGGGGAGCTGTTTTTT.

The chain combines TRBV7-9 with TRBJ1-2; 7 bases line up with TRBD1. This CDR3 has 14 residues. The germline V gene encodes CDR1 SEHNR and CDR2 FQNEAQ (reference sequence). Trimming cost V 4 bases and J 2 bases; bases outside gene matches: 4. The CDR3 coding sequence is TGTGCCAGCAGCTCCGGGACAGAGAACTATGGCTACACCTTC. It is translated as CASSSGTENYGYTF.

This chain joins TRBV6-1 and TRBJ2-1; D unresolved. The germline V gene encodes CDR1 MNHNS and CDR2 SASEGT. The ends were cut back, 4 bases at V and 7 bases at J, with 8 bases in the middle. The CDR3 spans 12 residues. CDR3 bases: TGTGCCAGCAGTGGAGCTAGGAATGAGCAGTTCTTC. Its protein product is CASSGARNEQFF.

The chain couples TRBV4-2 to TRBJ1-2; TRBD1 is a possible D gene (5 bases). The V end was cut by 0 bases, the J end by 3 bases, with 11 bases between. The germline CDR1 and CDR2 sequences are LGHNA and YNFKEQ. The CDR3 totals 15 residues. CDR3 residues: CASSQEGAPDYGYTF. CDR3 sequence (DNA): TGTGCCAGCAGCCAAGAAGGGGCGCCGGACTATGGCTACACCTTC.